This T cell receptor (beta chain) derives from a study of PD-L1 blockade in urothelial cancer. Study-wide background: When blood samples were assessed, the median T cell count was about 140,000.

The germline gives CDR1 SGHTA, CDR2 FQGNSA. The CDR3 contains 15 residues. The germline V and J ends were trimmed by 2 bases and 3 bases, with 13 bases remaining between them. TCRdb's copy holds only in-frame clones and misses some; the assay was immunoSEQ multiplex PCR. The sample holds approximately 110,000 clones; 91% are singletons and the top ten take approximately 3.5%. Time point noted: peripheral blood 6 weeks after treatment start. The TCR originated in a man aged 55 to 70 with urothelial cancer. This chain connects TRBV7-2 to TRBJ1-1; a weak D match, TRBD1 (6 bases). The sequences come from PBMCs, collected around atezolizumab (anti-PD-L1) treatment. CDR3 loop: CASSLMQGRYTEAFF. CDR3 DNA sequence: TGTGCCAGCAGCTTAATGCAGGGGAGATACACTGAAGCTTTCTTT.